A single sample gave rise to the 23 T cell receptor beta chains below, sequenced in a study of blood T cell repertoires in COVID-19. Assay used: immunoSEQ multiplex PCR; TCRdb lists only in-frame clones, some missing. The data show around 200,000 clones, with around 87% seen just once and about 6% held by the top ten. The source material was peripheral blood. Source of these receptors: a man in his fifties or sixties who had recovered from COVID-19.

The V gene is TRBV7-2, the J gene TRBJ1-1; D may be TRBD1 (6 bases). Germline V gene sequence: CDR1 SGHTA, CDR2 FQGNSA. The V and J ends lost 4 bases and 1 base respectively, with 7 bases between them. CDR3 length equals 13 residues. Here the CDR3 DNA reads TGTGCCAGCAGCTCACAGGGGAACACTGAAGCTTTCTTT. Protein sequence: CASSSQGNTEAFF.

The V gene is TRBV7-2, the J gene TRBJ1-4; D is unresolved. With 2 bases removed from V and 0 bases from J, the gap between germline ends came to 13 bases. This CDR3 is 17 amino acids long. The V gene's germline CDR1 is SGHTA and CDR2 FQGNSA. For the CDR3, the DNA is TGTGCCAGCAGCTTAAACCCACAGCCTACAACTAATGAAAAACTGTTTTTT. This gives the protein CASSLNPQPTTNEKLFF.

The chain links TRBV7-2 to TRBJ1-5, with D unresolved. The CDR3 contains 15 residues. The germline CDR1 and CDR2 sequences are SGHTA and FQGNSA. The ends were cut back, 1 base at V and 0 bases at J, with 7 bases in the middle. The CDR3: CASSLEIGSNQPQHF. The CDR3 bases are TGTGCCAGCAGCTTAGAGATCGGTAGCAATCAGCCCCAGCATTTT. The entire variable domain, with the rest obtained from reference TRBV7-2 and TRBJ1-5, is as follows: GAGVSQSPSNKVTEKGKDVELRCDPISGHTALYWYRQSLGQGLEFLIYFQGNSAPDKSGLPSDRFSAERTGGSVSTLTIQRTQQEDSAVYLCASSLEIGSNQPQHFGDGTRLSIL.

The V call is TRBV5-6, the J call TRBJ2-7; 8 bases agree with TRBD2. Germline-derived CDR1 and CDR2 are SGHDT and YYEEEE. The J segment lost 5 bases and the V segment lost 4 bases, leaving 11 bases of the junction unmatched. The CDR3 extends over 15 amino acids. The CDR3 DNA reads TGTGCCAGCAGCCTCGCGGGGGGAGGATCGAACGAGCAGTACTTC. The encoded protein is CASSLAGGGSNEQYF.

In this sample, this clone turned up once. This chain joins TRBV12-3 or TRBV12-4 and TRBJ2-5; TRBD2 matches 7 bases. V lost 8 bases to trimming and J lost 1 base; unmatched junction nucleotides: 4. The CDR3 is made up of 13 amino acids. The CDR3, as DNA: TGTGCCAGCGCCACGGGAGGCCAAGAGACCCAGTACTTC. Protein sequence: CASATGGQETQYF.

V usage is TRBV9 and J usage is TRBJ2-7; 8 nucleotides agree with TRBD1. This CDR3 comprises 14 residues. The germline CDR1 and CDR2 sequences are SGDLS and YYNGEE. Trimming removed 0 bases from V and 7 bases from J; junction bases left unmatched: 6. The CDR3 nucleotides are TGTGCCAGCAGCGTAGGGACAGGGACTTTTGAGCAGTACTTC. Amino acid sequence: CASSVGTGTFEQYF.

The J gene is TRBJ1-1, the V gene TRBV9; D is possibly TRBD1 (6 bases). V dropped 3 bases and J dropped 3 bases, with 18 bases sitting between them. This CDR3 has 16 amino acids. Germline V CDR1 and CDR2: SGDLS, YYNGEE. CDR3 sequence (DNA): TGTGCCAGCAGCGCCGGGACAAGCTCCTGGGACACTGAAGCTTTCTTT. This codes for CASSAGTSSWDTEAFF.

The rearrangement joins TRBV19 to TRBJ1-6; perhaps TRBD1 as D (6 bases). Germline V gene lookup returns CDR1 LNHDA and CDR2 SQIVND (reference sequence). The germline V and J ends were trimmed by 5 bases and 9 bases, with 11 bases remaining between them. This CDR3 comprises 13 residues. CDR3 sequence (DNA): TGTGCCAGTAGTCCGGGAGGGGGTTCACCCCTCCACTTT. This gives the protein CASSPGGGSPLHF.

This chain uses TRBV2 with TRBJ2-6; TRBD1 aligns across 9 bases. This CDR3 contains 17 residues. Germline assignment: CDR1 SNHLY and CDR2 FYNNEI. V dropped 6 bases and J dropped 3; count of bases not matched to a gene: 9. CDR3 sequence reads: CASRGGQGLIGANVLTF. The CDR3 coding sequence is TGTGCCAGCAGGGGGGGACAGGGTCTGATTGGGGCCAACGTCCTGACTTTC.

V and J are TRBV15 and TRBJ2-7; tentatively, D is TRBD2 (6 bases). The CDR3 totals 15 residues. Germline loops: CDR1 LNHNV, CDR2 YYDKDF (reference sequence). Trimming stripped 0 bases from V and 6 bases from J, with 15 bases between. The CDR3 loop is CATSRDLPGSGEQYF. CDR3 nucleotides: TGTGCCACCAGCAGAGATTTACCCGGGAGTGGCGAGCAGTACTTC. The full variable domain, rest sourced from reference TRBV15 and TRBJ2-7, is DAMVIQNPRYQVTQFGKPVTLSCSQTLNHNVMYWYQQKSSQAPKLLFHYYDKDFNNEADTPDNFQSRRPNTSFCFLDIRSPGLGDTAMYLCATSRDLPGSGEQYFGPGTRLTVT.

This chain joins TRBV6-5 and TRBJ2-7; 10 bases map to TRBD1. V lost 5 bases and J lost 4; bases outside the gene matches: 2. From germline, CDR1 is MNHEY and CDR2 SVGAGI. The CDR3 totals 13 residues. CDR3 DNA sequence: TGTGCCAGCAGTCAGGGACAGGGGTACGAGCAGTACTTC. Amino acid sequence: CASSQGQGYEQYF.

The rearrangement uses TRBV7-3 and TRBJ2-3, with TRBD2 matching 10 bases. Germline lookup yields CDR1 SGHTA and CDR2 FQGTGA. J was trimmed by 8 bases and V by 3 bases; bases with no gene match: 8. There are 15 residues in the CDR3. This chain's CDR3 is CASSFLGSGGGTQYF. CDR3 DNA: TGTGCCAGCAGCTTCCTCGGGAGCGGGGGGGGTACGCAGTATTTT.

The gene calls are TRBV7-9 and TRBJ1-2; weak D call: TRBD1 (5 bases). Germline V lookup: CDR1 SEHNR, CDR2 FQNEAQ (reference sequence). The CDR3 contains 13 residues. The V end was cut by 0 bases, the J end by 8 bases, with 10 bases between. CDR3 nucleotides: TGTGCCAGCAGCTTAGCGGGGCCGTGGGGCTACACCTTC. Translating it yields CASSLAGPWGYTF.

The chain links TRBV7-2 to TRBJ2-7; TRBD2 aligns across 15 bases. CDR1 is SGHTA, CDR2 FQGNSA, per germline. V lost 5 bases to trimming and J lost 5 bases; unmatched junction nucleotides: 7. The CDR3 is 16 residues long. CDR3 residues: CASSPRGLAGGDEQYF. The DNA for the CDR3 is TGTGCCAGCAGCCCGAGAGGACTAGCGGGGGGGGACGAGCAGTACTTC.

This chain joins TRBV6-1 and TRBJ2-2; D is uncertain. Germline lookup yields CDR1 MNHNS and CDR2 SASEGT. Between the trimmed V and J ends, which lost 3 bases and 1 base, there was a span of 6 bases. This CDR3 is built from 14 residues. The CDR3 here is CASSESGNTGELFF. The DNA of the CDR3 is TGTGCCAGCAGTGAGTCAGGGAACACCGGGGAGCTGTTTTTT.

The V gene is TRBV7-3, the J gene TRBJ1-6; D uncertain. The CDR3 loop spans 19 amino acids. The ends were cut back, 0 bases at V and 0 bases at J, with 15 bases in the middle. The germline gives CDR1 SGHTA, CDR2 FQGTGA. The CDR3: CASSLTGQVGSSYNSPLHF. Written as DNA, the CDR3 is TGTGCCAGCAGCTTAACGGGCCAAGTGGGGAGCTCCTATAATTCACCCCTCCACTTT.

In its sample, this clone was seen once. The CDR3 protein is CASNHGQGAFGYTF. The CDR3 DNA sequence: TGTGCCAGCAACCATGGGCAGGGGGCTTTTGGCTACACCTTC. V gene TRBV25-1 combines with J gene TRBJ1-2, with TRBD1 matching 8 bases. Trimming at V came to 7 bases and at J to 7 bases, leaving 11 bases not matched to a gene. From germline, CDR1 is MGHDK and CDR2 SYGVNS. The CDR3 has 14 residues.

V gene TRBV27 combines with J gene TRBJ1-6; 7 nucleotides agree with TRBD1. CDR1 and CDR2 from the germline V gene are MNHEY and SMNVEV (reference sequence). The CDR3 sequence is 15 residues long. The junction had 7 bases not matched to a gene; V was cut back by 5 bases and J by 6 bases. The CDR3 nucleotides are TGTGCCAGCAGTCCTTGGACAGGCTTTAATTCACCCCTCCACTTT. Encoded protein: CASSPWTGFNSPLHF.

This chain joins TRBV11-3 and TRBJ2-2; unclear D gene. This CDR3 is 15 amino acids long. Looked up from germline, CDR1 is SGHNT and CDR2 is YENEEA. The V end lost 4 bases, the J end lost 4 bases, and 13 bases lay between the germline ends. As DNA, the CDR3 is TGTGCCAGCAGCTCCCATCTTTCAGGCACCGGGGAGCTGTTTTTT. Amino acids: CASSSHLSGTGELFF.

V usage is TRBV4-1 and J usage is TRBJ2-7, with 7 bases lining up with TRBD2. J gave up 4 bases and V 2 bases, and 8 bases lay outside the gene matches. Germline V CDR1 and CDR2: MGHRA, YSYEKL. The CDR3 sequence is 15 residues long. The CDR3 DNA follows: TGCGCCAGCAGCCAAAGAGGACTAGAAGTTTACGAGCAGTACTTC. It encodes CASSQRGLEVYEQYF.

The V call is TRBV30, the J call TRBJ1-3; a possible D gene is TRBD1 (6 bases). CDR1 is GTSNPN, CDR2 SVGIG, per germline (reference sequence). Deletions cut 1 base from V and 0 bases from J, with 16 bases between. The CDR3 spans 17 residues. CDR3 protein: CAWSAHGGALSGNTIYF. CDR3 coding DNA: TGTGCCTGGAGTGCGCACGGGGGGGCCCTCTCTGGAAACACCATATATTTT. The whole variable domain, remainder taken from reference TRBV30 and TRBJ1-3, is SQTIHQWPATLVQPVGSPLSLECTVEGTSNPNLYWYRQAAGRGLQLLFYSVGIGQISSEVPQNLSASRPQDRQFILSSKKLLLSDSGFYLCAWSAHGGALSGNTIYFGEGSWLTVV.

The chain combines TRBV7-8 with TRBJ2-3, with TRBD1 matching 9 bases. Per germline, CDR1 SGHVS and CDR2 FQNEAQ. Trimming at V came to 4 bases and at J to 3 bases, leaving 8 bases not matched to a gene. There are 16 residues in the CDR3. CDR3 DNA sequence: TGTGCCAGCAGCTGGGGGAACAGGGGGCGAACAGATACGCAGTATTTT. Amino acid sequence: CASSWGNRGRTDTQYF.

In this sample, this clone turned up once. The chain has TRBV27 and TRBJ2-2; 8 bases are shared with TRBD1. The CDR3 totals 16 residues. Germline CDR1 reads MNHEY; CDR2 reads SMNVEV (reference sequence). The V and J ends lost 6 bases and 4 bases, in that order; junction bases with no gene match: 10. CDR3 nucleotide sequence: TGTGCCAGCAGACGCTGGACAGGGCCGACCACCGGGGAGCTGTTTTTT. This codes for CASRRWTGPTTGELFF.